A single TCR beta chain is shown here with its context. There are 15 residues in the CDR3. The trim removed 2 bases at V and 1 base at J, leaving 4 bases unmatched. Germline loops: CDR1 SGHRS, CDR2 YFSETQ. This sample is part of a study of blood T cell repertoires in COVID-19. At the level of the study: Acute and convalescent COVID-19 specimens originated in the United States, Italy and Spain. Sources were T cells, B-cell-depleted T cells, or PBMCs; the material itself was cDNA or gDNA.

Per the study methods: Estimation of nucleated cell counts was performed using reference gene primer amplification. Libraries were prepared by immunoSEQ multiplex PCR; TCRdb keeps only in-frame clonotypes and omits some of them. V and J calls and clone size are copied from that table; D and trimming were computed from the DNA. The sample includes 150,000 to 200,000 clones, just under 80% of them seen just once. V and J are TRBV5-1 and TRBJ1-2; TRBD1 agrees at 8 bases. Sequencing input: peripheral blood. This TCR was sampled from a man between 65 and 79 years old with active or convalescent COVID-19. The CDR3 sequence: CASSFDRGDNYGYTF. In nucleotides, the CDR3 is TGCGCCAGCAGCTTCGACAGGGGTGATAACTATGGCTACACCTTC.